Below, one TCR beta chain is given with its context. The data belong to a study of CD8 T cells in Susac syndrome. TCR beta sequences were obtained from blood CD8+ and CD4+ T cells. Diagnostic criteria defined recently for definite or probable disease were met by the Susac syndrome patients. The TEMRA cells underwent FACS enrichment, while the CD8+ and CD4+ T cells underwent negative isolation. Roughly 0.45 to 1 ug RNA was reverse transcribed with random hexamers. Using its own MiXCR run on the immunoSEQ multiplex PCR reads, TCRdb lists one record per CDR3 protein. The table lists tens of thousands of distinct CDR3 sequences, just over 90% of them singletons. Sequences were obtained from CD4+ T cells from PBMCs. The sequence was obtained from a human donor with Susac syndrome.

CDR3 protein: CSASQLAGSSYEQYF. Written as DNA, the CDR3 is TGCAGTGCTAGCCAATTAGCGGGCTCCTCCTACGAGCAGTACTTC. This chain connects TRBV20-1 to TRBJ2-7; 7 bases map to TRBD2. Trimming at V came to 3 bases and at J to 0 bases, leaving 8 bases not matched to a gene. Germline CDR1 DFQATT, CDR2 SNEGSKA (reference sequence). This CDR3 comprises 15 residues.